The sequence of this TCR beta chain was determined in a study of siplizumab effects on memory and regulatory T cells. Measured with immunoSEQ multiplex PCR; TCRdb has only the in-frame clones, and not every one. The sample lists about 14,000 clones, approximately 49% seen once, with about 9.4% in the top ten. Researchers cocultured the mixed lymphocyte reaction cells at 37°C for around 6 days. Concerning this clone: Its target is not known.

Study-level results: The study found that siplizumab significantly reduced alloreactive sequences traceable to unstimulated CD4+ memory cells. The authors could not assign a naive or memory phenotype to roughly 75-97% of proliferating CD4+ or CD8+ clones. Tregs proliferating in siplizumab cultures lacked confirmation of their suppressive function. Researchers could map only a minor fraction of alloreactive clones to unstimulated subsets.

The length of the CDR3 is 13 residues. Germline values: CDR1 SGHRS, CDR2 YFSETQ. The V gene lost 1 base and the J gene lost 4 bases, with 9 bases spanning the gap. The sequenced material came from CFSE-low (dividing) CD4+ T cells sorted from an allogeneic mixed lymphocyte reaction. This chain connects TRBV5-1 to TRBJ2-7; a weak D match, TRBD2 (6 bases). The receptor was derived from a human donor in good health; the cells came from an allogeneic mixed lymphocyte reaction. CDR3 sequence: CASSLLRGYEQYF. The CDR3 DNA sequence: TGCGCCAGCAGCTTGTTACGGGGGTACGAGCAGTACTTC.